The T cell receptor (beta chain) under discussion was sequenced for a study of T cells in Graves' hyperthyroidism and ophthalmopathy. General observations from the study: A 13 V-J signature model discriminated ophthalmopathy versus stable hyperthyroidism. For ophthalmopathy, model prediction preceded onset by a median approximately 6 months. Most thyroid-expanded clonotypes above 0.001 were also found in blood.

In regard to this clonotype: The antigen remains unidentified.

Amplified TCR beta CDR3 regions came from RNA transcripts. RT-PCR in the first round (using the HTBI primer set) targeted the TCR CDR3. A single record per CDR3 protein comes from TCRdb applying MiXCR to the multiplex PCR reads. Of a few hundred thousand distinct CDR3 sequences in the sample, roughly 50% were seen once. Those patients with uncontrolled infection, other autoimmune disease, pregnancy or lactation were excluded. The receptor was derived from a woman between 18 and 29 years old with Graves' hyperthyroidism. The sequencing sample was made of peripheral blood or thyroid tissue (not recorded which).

DNA of the CDR3: TGTGCCACCAGCAGGCGATGGGACACTGAAGCTTTCTTT. It translates to CATSRRWDTEAFF. The J gene is TRBJ1-1, the V gene TRBV15, with no clear D. Germline CDR1 LNHNV, CDR2 YYDKDF (reference sequence). CDR3 length: 13 amino acids. With 3 bases removed from V and 3 bases from J, the gap between germline ends came to 8 bases.